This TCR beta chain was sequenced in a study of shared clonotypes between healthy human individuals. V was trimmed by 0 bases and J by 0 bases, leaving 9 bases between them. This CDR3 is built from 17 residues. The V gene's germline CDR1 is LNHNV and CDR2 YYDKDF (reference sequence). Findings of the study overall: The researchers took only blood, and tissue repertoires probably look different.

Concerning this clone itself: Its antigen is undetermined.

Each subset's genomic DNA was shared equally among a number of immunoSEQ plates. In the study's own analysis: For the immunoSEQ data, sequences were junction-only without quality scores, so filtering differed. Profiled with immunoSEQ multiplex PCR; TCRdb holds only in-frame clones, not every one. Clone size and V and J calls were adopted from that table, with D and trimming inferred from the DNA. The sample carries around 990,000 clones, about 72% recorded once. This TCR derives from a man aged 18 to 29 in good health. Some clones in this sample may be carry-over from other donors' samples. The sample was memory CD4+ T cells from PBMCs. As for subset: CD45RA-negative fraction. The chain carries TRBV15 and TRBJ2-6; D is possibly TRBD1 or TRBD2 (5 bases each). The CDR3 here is CATSREGDRSGANVLTF. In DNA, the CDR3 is TGTGCCACCAGCAGAGAGGGGGACCGCTCTGGGGCCAACGTCCTGACTTTC.